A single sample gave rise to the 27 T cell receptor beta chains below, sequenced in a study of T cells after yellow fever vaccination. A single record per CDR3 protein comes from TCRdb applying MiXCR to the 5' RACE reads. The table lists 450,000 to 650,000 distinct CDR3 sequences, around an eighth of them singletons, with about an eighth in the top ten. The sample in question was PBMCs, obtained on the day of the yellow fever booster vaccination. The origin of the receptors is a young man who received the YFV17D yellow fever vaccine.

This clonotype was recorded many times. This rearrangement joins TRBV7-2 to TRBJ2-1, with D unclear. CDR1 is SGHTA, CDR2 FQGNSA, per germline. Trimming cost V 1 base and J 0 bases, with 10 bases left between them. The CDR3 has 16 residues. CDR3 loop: CASSLDRVSSYNEQFF. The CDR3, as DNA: TGTGCCAGCAGCTTAGATCGGGTCTCCTCCTACAATGAGCAGTTCTTC.

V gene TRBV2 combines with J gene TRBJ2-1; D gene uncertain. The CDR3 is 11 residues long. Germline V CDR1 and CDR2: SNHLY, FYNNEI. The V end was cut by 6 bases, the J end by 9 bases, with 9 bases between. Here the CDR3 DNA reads TGTGCCAGCAGCTTCATGTCTGAGCAGTTCTTC. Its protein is CASSFMSEQFF.

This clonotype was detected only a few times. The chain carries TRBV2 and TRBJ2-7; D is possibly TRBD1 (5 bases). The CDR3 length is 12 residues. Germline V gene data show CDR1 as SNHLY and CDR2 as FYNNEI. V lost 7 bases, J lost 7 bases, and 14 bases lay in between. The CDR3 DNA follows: TGTGCCAGCAAAGATGGGGCCGGGGAGCAGTACTTC. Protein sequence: CASKDGAGEQYF. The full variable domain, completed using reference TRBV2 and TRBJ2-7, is EPEVTQTPSHQVTQMGQEVILRCVPISNHLYFYWYRQILGQKVEFLVSFYNNEISEKSEIFDDQFSVERPDGSNFTLKIRSTKLEDSAMYFCASKDGAGEQYFGPGTRLTVT.

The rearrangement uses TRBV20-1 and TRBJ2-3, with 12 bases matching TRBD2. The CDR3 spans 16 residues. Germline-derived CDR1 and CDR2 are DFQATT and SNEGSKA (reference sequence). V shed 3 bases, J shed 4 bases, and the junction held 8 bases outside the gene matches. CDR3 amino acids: CSARRLAGGSADTQYF. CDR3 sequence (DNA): TGCAGTGCTAGGAGGCTAGCGGGAGGGAGCGCAGATACGCAGTATTTT.

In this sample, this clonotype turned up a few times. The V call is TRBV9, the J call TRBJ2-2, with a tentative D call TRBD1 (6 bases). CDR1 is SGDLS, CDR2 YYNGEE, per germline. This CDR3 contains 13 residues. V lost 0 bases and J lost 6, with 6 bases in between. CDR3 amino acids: CASSVGGPGELFF. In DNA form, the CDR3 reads TGTGCCAGCAGCGTAGGGGGGCCCGGGGAGCTGTTTTTT. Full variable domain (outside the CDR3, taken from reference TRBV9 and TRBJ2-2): DSGVTQTPKHLITATGQRVTLRCSPRSGDLSVYWYQQSLDQGLQFLIQYYNGEERAKGNILERFSAQQFPDLHSELNLSSLELGDSALYFCASSVGGPGELFFGEGSRLTVL.

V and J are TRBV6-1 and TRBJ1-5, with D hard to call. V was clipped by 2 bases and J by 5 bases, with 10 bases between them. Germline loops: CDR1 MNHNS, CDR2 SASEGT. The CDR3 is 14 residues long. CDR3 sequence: CASSELGSYQPQHF. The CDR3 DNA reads TGTGCCAGCAGTGAATTGGGGAGCTATCAGCCCCAGCATTTT.

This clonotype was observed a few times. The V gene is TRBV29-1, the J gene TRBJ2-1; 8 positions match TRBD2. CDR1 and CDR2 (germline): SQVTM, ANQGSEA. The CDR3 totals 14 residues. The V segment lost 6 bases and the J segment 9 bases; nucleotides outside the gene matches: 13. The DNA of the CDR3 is TGCAGCGTGACAGCGGGAGTAGGGAGAAGTGAGCAGTTCTTC. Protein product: CSVTAGVGRSEQFF.

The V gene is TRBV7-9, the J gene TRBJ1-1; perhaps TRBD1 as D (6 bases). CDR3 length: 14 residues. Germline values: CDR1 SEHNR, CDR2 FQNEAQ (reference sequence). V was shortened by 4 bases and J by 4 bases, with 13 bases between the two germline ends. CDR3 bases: TGTGCCAGCAGCTCCAGGGGCGGGGGCACTGAAGCTTTCTTT. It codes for CASSSRGGGTEAFF.

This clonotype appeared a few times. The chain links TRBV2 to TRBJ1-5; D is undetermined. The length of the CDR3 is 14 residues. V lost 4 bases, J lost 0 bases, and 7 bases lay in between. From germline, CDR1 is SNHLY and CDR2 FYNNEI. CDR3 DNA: TGTGCCAGCAGTGCCCTGAATAGCAATCAGCCCCAGCATTTT. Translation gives CASSALNSNQPQHF.

For the CDR3, the DNA is TGTGCCAGCAGGCCCCGGGTGTTTTCGGACGAGCAGTACTTC. It translates to CASRPRVFSDEQYF. V and J are TRBV6-5 and TRBJ2-7, with D unclear. CDR1 MNHEY and CDR2 SVGAGI come from the germline V gene. Trimming shortened V by 6 bases and J by 5 bases, and 17 bases separated the two germline ends. There are 14 residues in the CDR3.

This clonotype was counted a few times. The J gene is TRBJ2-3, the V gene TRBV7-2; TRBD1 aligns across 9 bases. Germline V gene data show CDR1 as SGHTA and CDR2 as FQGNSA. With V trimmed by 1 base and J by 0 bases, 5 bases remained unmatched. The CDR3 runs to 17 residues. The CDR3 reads CASSLVVGQGSTDTQYF. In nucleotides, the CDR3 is TGTGCCAGCAGCTTAGTTGTTGGACAGGGGAGCACAGATACGCAGTATTTT. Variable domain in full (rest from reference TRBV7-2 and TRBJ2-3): GAGVSQSPSNKVTEKGKDVELRCDPISGHTALYWYRQSLGQGLEFLIYFQGNSAPDKSGLPSDRFSAERTGGSVSTLTIQRTQQEDSAVYLCASSLVVGQGSTDTQYFGPGTRLTVL.

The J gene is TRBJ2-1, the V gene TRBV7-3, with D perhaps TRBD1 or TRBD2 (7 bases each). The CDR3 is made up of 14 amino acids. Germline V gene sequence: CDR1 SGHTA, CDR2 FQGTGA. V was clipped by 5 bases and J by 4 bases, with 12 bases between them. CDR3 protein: CASSPAGQYNEQFF. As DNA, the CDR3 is TGTGCCAGCAGCCCAGCGGGACAGTACAATGAGCAGTTCTTC.

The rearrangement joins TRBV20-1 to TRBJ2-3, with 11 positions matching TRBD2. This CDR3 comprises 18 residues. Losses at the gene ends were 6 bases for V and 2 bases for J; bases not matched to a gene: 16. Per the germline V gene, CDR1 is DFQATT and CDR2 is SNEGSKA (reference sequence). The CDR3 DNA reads TGCAGTGCACGACCTCAAGAACCGGGACTAGCGGTCACAGATACGCAGTATTTT. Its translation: CSARPQEPGLAVTDTQYF.

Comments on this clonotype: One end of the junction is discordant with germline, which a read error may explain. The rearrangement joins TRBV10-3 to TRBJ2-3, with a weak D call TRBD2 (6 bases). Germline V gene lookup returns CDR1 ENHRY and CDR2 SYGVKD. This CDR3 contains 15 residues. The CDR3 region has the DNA TGTGCCATCAGTGTAACTAGCCAAAGCACAGAAACGCAGTATTTT. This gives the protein CAISVTSQSTETQYF.

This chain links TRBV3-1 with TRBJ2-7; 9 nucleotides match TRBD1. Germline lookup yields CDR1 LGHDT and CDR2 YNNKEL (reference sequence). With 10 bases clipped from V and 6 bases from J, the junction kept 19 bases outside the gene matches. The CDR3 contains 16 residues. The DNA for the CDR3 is TGTGCCACTTCCTCCGGGACAGGGTCTACCCCAGGCGAGCAGTACTTC. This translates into CATSSGTGSTPGEQYF.

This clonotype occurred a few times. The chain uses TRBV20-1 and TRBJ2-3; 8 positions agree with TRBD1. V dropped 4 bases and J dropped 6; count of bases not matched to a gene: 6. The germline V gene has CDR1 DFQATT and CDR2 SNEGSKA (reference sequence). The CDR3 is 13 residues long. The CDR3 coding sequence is TGCAGTGCTAACCAGGGGGCGCGGGATACGCAGTATTTT. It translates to CSANQGARDTQYF.

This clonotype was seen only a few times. Written as DNA, the CDR3 is TGCAGTGCTAGAGGAGCACAGAGCACTGGCAATCAGCCCCAGCATTTT. Its translation is CSARGAQSTGNQPQHF. This rearrangement joins TRBV20-1 to TRBJ1-5; D unclear. Between the trimmed V and J ends, which lost 1 base and 2 bases, there was a span of 15 bases. Germline lookup yields CDR1 DFQATT and CDR2 SNEGSKA (reference sequence). The CDR3 is 16 residues long.

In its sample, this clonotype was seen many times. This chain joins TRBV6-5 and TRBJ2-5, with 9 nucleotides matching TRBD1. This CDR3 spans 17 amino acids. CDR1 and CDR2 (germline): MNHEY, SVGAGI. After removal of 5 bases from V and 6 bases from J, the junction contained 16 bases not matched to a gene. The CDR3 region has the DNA TGTGCCAGCAGTACCACTACGGCTGGACAGGGGAAAAAGACCCAGTACTTC. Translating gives CASSTTTAGQGKKTQYF.

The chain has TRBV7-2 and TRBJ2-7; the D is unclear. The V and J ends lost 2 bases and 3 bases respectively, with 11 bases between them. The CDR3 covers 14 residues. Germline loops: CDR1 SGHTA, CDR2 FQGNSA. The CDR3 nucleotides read TGTGCCAGCAGCTTACAGGCCTTGGACTACGAGCAGTACTTC. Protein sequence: CASSLQALDYEQYF. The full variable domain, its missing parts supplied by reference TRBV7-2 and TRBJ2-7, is GAGVSQSPSNKVTEKGKDVELRCDPISGHTALYWYRQSLGQGLEFLIYFQGNSAPDKSGLPSDRFSAERTGGSVSTLTIQRTQQEDSAVYLCASSLQALDYEQYFGPGTRLTVT.

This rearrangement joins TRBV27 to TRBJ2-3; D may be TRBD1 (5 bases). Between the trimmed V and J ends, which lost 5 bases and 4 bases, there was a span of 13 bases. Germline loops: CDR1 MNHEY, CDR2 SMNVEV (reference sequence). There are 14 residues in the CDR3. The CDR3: CASSKQDNSDTQYF. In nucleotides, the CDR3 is TGTGCCAGCAGTAAGCAGGACAATTCAGATACGCAGTATTTT.

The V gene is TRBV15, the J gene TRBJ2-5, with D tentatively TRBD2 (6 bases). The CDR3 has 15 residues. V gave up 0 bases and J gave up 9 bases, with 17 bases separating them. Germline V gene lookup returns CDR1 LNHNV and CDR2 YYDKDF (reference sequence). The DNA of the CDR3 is TGTGCCACCAGCAGAGACCTGCGGGGAGAGATAGCCCAGTACTTC. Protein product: CATSRDLRGEIAQYF.

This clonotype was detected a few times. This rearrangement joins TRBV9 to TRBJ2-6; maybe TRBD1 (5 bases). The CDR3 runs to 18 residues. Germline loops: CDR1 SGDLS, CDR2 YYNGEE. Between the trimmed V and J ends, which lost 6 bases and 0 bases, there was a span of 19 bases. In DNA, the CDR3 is TGTGCCAGCACCCCAGGGTCAGGTCGGGTCTCTGGGGCCAACGTCCTGACTTTC. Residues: CASTPGSGRVSGANVLTF.

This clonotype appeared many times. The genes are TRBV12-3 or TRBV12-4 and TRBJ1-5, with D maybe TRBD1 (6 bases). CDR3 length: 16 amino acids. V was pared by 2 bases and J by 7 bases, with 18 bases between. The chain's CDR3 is CASSLSLGGPGQPQHF. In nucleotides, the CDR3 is TGTGCCAGCAGTTTAAGCCTTGGGGGGCCGGGGCAGCCCCAGCATTTT.

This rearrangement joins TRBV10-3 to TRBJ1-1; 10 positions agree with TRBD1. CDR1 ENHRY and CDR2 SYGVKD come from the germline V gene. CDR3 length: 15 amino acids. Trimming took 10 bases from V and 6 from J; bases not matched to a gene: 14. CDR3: CATGPTGGISAEAFF. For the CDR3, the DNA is TGTGCCACCGGGCCGACAGGGGGCATCTCGGCTGAAGCTTTCTTT.

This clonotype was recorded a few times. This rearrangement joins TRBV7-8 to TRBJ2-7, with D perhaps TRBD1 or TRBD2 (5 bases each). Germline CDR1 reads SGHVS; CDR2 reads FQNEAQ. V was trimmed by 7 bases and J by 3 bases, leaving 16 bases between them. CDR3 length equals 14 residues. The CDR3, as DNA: TGTGCCAGCACTCCGGGGACGGCAAACTACGAGCAGTACTTC. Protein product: CASTPGTANYEQYF.

CDR3 coding DNA: TGTGCCAGCAGTGAAGCTGGAGGGGAATGGGCCTACAATGAGCAGTTCTTC. Translating it yields CASSEAGGEWAYNEQFF. The chain employs TRBV2 and TRBJ2-1, with D perhaps matching TRBD2 (6 bases). Per germline, CDR1 SNHLY and CDR2 FYNNEI. The V end was cut by 0 bases, the J end by 2 bases, with 14 bases between. The CDR3 runs 17 residues.

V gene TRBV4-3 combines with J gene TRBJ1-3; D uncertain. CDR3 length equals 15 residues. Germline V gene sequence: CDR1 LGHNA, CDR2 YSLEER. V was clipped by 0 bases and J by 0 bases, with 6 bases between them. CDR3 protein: CASSQDSISGNTIYF. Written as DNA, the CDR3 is TGCGCCAGCAGCCAAGACAGTATCTCTGGAAACACCATATATTTT.